This T cell receptor (beta chain) originates from a study of radiation and T cells in renal cell carcinoma. Looking at the study overall: Nephrectomy followed 15 Gy stereotactic body radiation by 4 weeks.

General study findings and limits: Top tumor clonotypes rose in blood 2 weeks post-radiation, then contracted.

With regard to this clone: Its matching antigen is unknown.

Data came from immunoSEQ multiplex PCR; TCRdb stores just in-frame clones and leaves some out. Among tens of thousands of clones listed, around 76% were seen once. Trimming took off 3 bases at V and 4 bases at J, with 9 bases between the two ends. The CDR3 runs 13 residues. Germline V gene data show CDR1 as SGHTA and CDR2 as FQGNSA. As for time point: blood 2 weeks post-SBRT. The sample's treatment: 15 Gy SBRT to primary tumor, nephrectomy 4 weeks later. Sequencing was performed on blood, taken from a patient whose treatment included radiotherapy and nephrectomy. The sequence was obtained from a man aged 60 to 75 with renal cell carcinoma. This chain joins TRBV7-2 and TRBJ1-1, with unresolved D. CDR3 nucleotide sequence: TGTGCCAGCAGCTTTTCGGCCACCACTGAAGCTTTCTTT. It codes for CASSFSATTEAFF.